Shown below are 8 T cell receptor beta chains from a single sample sequenced in a study of blood T cell repertoires in COVID-19 (dated by TCRdb to about 2020). The library relied on the immunoSEQ multiplex PCR assay. The table comes from immuneACCESS by way of TCRdb, which keeps in-frame sequences with V and J called. Part of the clones is missing from these tables; in studies checked, under half for an unresolved V gene and the rest for unknown reasons. The sample has over 85,000 clones on record, about 91% of them singletons. The ten largest clones add up to 7.5% to 9.5% of the sample. The sample taken for sequencing was peripheral blood. Source of these receptors: a woman aged 65 to 85 with acute or convalescent COVID-19.

This clone showed up just once. This chain connects TRBV5-1 to TRBJ2-7, with 7 positions matching TRBD1. The CDR3 extends over 13 amino acids. Trimming removed 7 bases from V and 0 bases from J; junction bases left unmatched: 4. Germline loops: CDR1 SGHRS, CDR2 YFSETQ. CDR3 coding DNA: TGCGCCAGCTCCTGGGACAGCTCCTACGAGCAGTACTTC. Encoded protein: CASSWDSSYEQYF.

The V call is TRBV6-6, the J call TRBJ1-3; TRBD1 matches 9 bases. The germline gives CDR1 MNHNY, CDR2 SVGAGI (reference sequence). J gave up 2 bases and V 5 bases, and 10 bases lay outside the gene matches. CDR3 length equals 17 residues. CDR3 sequence: CASSPLIGQGPGNTIYF. The DNA for the CDR3 is TGTGCCAGCAGTCCCCTCATAGGACAGGGGCCTGGAAACACCATATATTTT.

V gene TRBV6-6 combines with J gene TRBJ2-7; D is possibly TRBD2 (5 bases). CDR1 and CDR2 (germline): MNHNY, SVGAGI (reference sequence). Trimming removed 0 bases from V and 6 bases from J, with 9 bases in between. The CDR3 is 13 amino acids. The CDR3 here is CASSYSLRVEQYF. The DNA of the CDR3 is TGTGCCAGCAGTTACTCGCTGAGGGTCGAGCAGTACTTC.

The rearrangement joins TRBV3-1 (or the pseudogene TRBV3-2) to TRBJ2-1, with D perhaps TRBD1 (6 bases). Germline CDR1 LGHDT, CDR2 YNNKEL (reference sequence). The CDR3 has 16 amino acids. V shed 1 base and J shed 7 bases, with 17 bases lying between them. The chain's CDR3 is CASSQGRILQGNEQFF. The CDR3 DNA reads TGTGCCAGCAGCCAAGGAAGGATATTGCAGGGGAATGAGCAGTTCTTC.

This sequence joins TRBV11-2 and TRBJ2-2; no reliable D call. This CDR3 has 15 amino acids. Germline assignment: CDR1 SGHAT and CDR2 FQNNGV. V gave up 3 bases and J gave up 0 bases, with 8 bases separating them. This CDR3 is CASSFPLTNTGELFF. The CDR3 DNA follows: TGTGCCAGCAGCTTTCCACTTACGAACACCGGGGAGCTGTTTTTT.

This rearrangement joins TRBV4-1 to TRBJ2-1, with unresolved D. From germline, CDR1 is MGHRA and CDR2 YSYEKL. Trimming stripped 1 base from V and 9 bases from J, with 10 bases between. This CDR3 has 13 residues. CDR3 nucleotides: TGCGCCAGCAGCCAAGGCATGGGCCGTGAGCAGTTCTTC. Its protein product is CASSQGMGREQFF.

The chain employs TRBV28 and TRBJ1-1; D may be TRBD1 (6 bases). The CDR3 runs 14 residues. Germline V gives CDR1 MDHEN, CDR2 SYDVKM. V lost 7 bases and J 1 base, leaving 13 bases between the germline ends. This CDR3 is CASTYHRENTEAFF. CDR3 sequence (DNA): TGTGCCAGCACCTACCACAGGGAGAACACTGAAGCTTTCTTT.

The CDR3, as DNA: TGTGCCAGCAGCCCGACAGCTGTCGCCAGAGGAGCTTTCTTT. Protein sequence: CASSPTAVARGAFF. This sequence joins TRBV3-1 (or the pseudogene TRBV3-2) and TRBJ1-1; D may be TRBD1 (5 bases). The germline CDR1 and CDR2 sequences are LGHDT and YNNKEL (reference sequence). This CDR3 has 14 residues. Trimming stripped 4 bases from V and 10 bases from J, with 19 bases between.